The 14 T cell receptor beta chains below were found in one sample sequenced in a study of cytomegalovirus exposure and HLA in healthy donors. Amplification used 60 Vbeta primers and 13 Jbeta primers. Assay used: immunoSEQ multiplex PCR; TCRdb lists only in-frame clones, some missing. The repertoire consists of roughly 150,000 clones, with around 72% occurring once and the leading ten covering around 7%. Sequencing was carried out using PBMCs. The receptors stem from a woman between 35 and 50 years old in good health and CMV-seropositive.

The chain has TRBV7-8 and TRBJ1-6, with 11 bases identical to TRBD1. This CDR3 is built from 16 residues. Germline V gene sequence: CDR1 SGHVS, CDR2 FQNEAQ. The junction had 5 bases not matched to a gene; V was cut back by 5 bases and J by 5 bases. CDR3 residues: CASSPGTGGNNSPLHF. The CDR3 DNA reads as TGTGCCAGCAGCCCCGGGACAGGGGGGAATAATTCACCCCTCCACTTT.

The gene calls are TRBV6-5 and TRBJ2-2, with 9 nucleotides matching TRBD1. In germline, CDR1 is MNHEY, CDR2 SVGAGI. The CDR3 length is 14 residues. Losses at the gene ends were 5 bases for V and 9 bases for J; bases not matched to a gene: 7. The CDR3: CASSNRGLSRELFF. The CDR3 nucleotides are TGTGCCAGCAGTAACAGGGGGCTAAGTCGGGAGCTGTTTTTT.

The rearrangement joins TRBV6-1 to TRBJ1-4; D is uncertain. CDR3 length equals 12 residues. Trimming took off 1 base at V and 8 bases at J, with 5 bases between the two ends. Germline CDR1 and CDR2: MNHNS and SASEGT. This chain's CDR3 is CASSEVREKLFF. In DNA, the CDR3 is TGTGCCAGCAGTGAAGTTCGGGAAAAACTGTTTTTT.

The chain is built from TRBV7-9 and TRBJ1-1, with D perhaps TRBD1 (5 bases). This CDR3 contains 15 residues. CDR1 is SEHNR and CDR2 is FQNEAQ in the germline V gene (reference sequence). Trimming shortened V by 4 bases and J by 1 base, and 13 bases separated the two germline ends. For the CDR3, the DNA is TGTGCCAGCAGCTCCCATGGGGGGGGGAACACTGAAGCTTTCTTT. This codes for CASSSHGGGNTEAFF.

This rearrangement joins TRBV7-8 to TRBJ1-6; D ambiguous. Trimming removed 5 bases from V and 8 bases from J, with 16 bases in between. Per germline, CDR1 SGHVS and CDR2 FQNEAQ. This CDR3 contains 15 residues. This CDR3 is CASSTARNTYSPLHF. The CDR3 DNA sequence: TGTGCCAGCAGCACCGCGAGGAATACCTATTCACCCCTCCACTTT. Based on the CDR3 plus reference TRBV7-8 and TRBJ1-6, the full variable domain is GAGVSQSPRYKVAKRGQDVALRCDPISGHVSLFWYQQALGQGPEFLTYFQNEAQLDKSGLPSDRFFAERPEGSVSTLKIQRTQQEDSAVYLCASSTARNTYSPLHFGNGTRLTVT.

This clone was picked up one time. This chain joins TRBV2 and TRBJ2-2, with D perhaps TRBD2 (6 bases). CDR1 and CDR2 from the germline V gene are SNHLY and FYNNEI. This CDR3 comprises 13 residues. Trimming stripped 8 bases from V and 7 bases from J, with 14 bases between. The CDR3 nucleotides are TGTGCCAGCCTCCTAGCGTACGGCGGGGAGCTGTTTTTT. It codes for CASLLAYGGELFF.

The gene calls are TRBV14 and TRBJ2-4; the D gene is possibly TRBD1 (5 bases). The germline CDR1 and CDR2 sequences are SGHDN and FVKESK. The CDR3 contains 15 residues. The V end lost 4 bases, the J end lost 7 bases, and 17 bases lay between the germline ends. Here the CDR3 reads CASSRTQVSQNIQYF. The CDR3 nucleotides are TGTGCCAGCAGCCGAACACAGGTCTCGCAGAACATTCAGTACTTC.

This chain links TRBV7-9 with TRBJ1-1, with D uncertain. This CDR3 contains 16 residues. The V gene lost 5 bases and the J gene lost 2 bases, with 18 bases spanning the gap. Germline values: CDR1 SEHNR, CDR2 FQNEAQ (reference sequence). The CDR3 loop reads CASSPLWREPNTEAFF. The DNA for the CDR3 is TGTGCCAGCAGCCCACTTTGGCGGGAGCCAAACACTGAAGCTTTCTTT.

The rearrangement links TRBV5-8 to TRBJ1-4; the match to TRBD1 covers 8 bases. Germline V lookup: CDR1 SGHTS, CDR2 YDEGEE. Trimming took 4 bases from V and 4 from J; bases not matched to a gene: 9. The CDR3 runs 16 residues. CDR3 loop: CASSRGPGQVNEKLFF. CDR3 DNA sequence: TGTGCCAGCAGCCGGGGACCGGGACAGGTTAATGAAAAACTGTTTTTT.

The chain joins TRBV6-1 to TRBJ1-6; D gene unclear. This CDR3 region has 13 residues. Germline V gene data show CDR1 as MNHNS and CDR2 as SASEGT. Between the trimmed V and J ends, which lost 7 bases and 8 bases, there was a span of 12 bases. The CDR3 nucleotides read TGTGCCAGCATCGGCCCCGGGGATTCACCCCTCCACTTT. Its protein product is CASIGPGDSPLHF.

This sequence joins TRBV7-6 and TRBJ2-7; 9 bases are shared with TRBD2. Germline-derived CDR1 and CDR2 are SGHVS and FNYEAQ. V lost 0 bases and J lost 4; bases outside the gene matches: 4. The CDR3 is 15 residues long. CDR3 coding DNA: TGTGCCAGCAGCTTAGCTAGCGGGGGACTTTACGAGCAGTACTTC. Protein sequence: CASSLASGGLYEQYF.

This clone appeared a few times. This chain connects TRBV5-1 to TRBJ1-2; D is uncertain. V was trimmed by 4 bases and J by 1 base, leaving 8 bases between them. Germline CDR1 SGHRS, CDR2 YFSETQ. The CDR3 totals 13 residues. The CDR3 region has the DNA TGCGCCAGCAGCGACCAGGTTAACTATGGCTACACCTTC. Its protein product is CASSDQVNYGYTF.

J is TRBJ2-1 and V is TRBV15; 9 bases are shared with TRBD2. Germline V gives CDR1 LNHNV, CDR2 YYDKDF (reference sequence). The V gene end was trimmed by 3 bases and the J gene end by 14 bases; junction bases not matched to a gene: 11. This CDR3 is 14 amino acids long. CDR3 in amino acids: CATSRAGERGAKFF. DNA of the CDR3: TGTGCCACCAGCAGGGCAGGAGAGCGGGGGGCCAAGTTCTTC.

V usage is TRBV19 and J usage is TRBJ2-7; 14 bases agree with TRBD2. This CDR3 contains 16 residues. Germline V gene lookup returns CDR1 LNHDA and CDR2 SQIVND (reference sequence). V lost 5 bases and J lost 6; bases outside the gene matches: 9. CDR3 loop: CASSSRTSGGPGEQYF. CDR3 DNA: TGTGCCAGTAGTTCCAGGACTAGCGGGGGGCCGGGCGAGCAGTACTTC.